This entry features one T cell receptor beta chain sequence. One entry per CDR3 protein, called by TCRdb with MiXCR from the RACE reads. This sample yields more than 95,000 distinct CDR3 sequences, of which 27% are seen a single time; about a tenth belongs to the top ten. CDR1 SEHNR and CDR2 FQNEAQ come from the germline V gene (reference sequence). Trimming took 5 bases from V and 0 from J, leaving 8 bases between them. The CDR3 has 14 amino acids. This sample was included in a study of human T cells and chemical hapten exposure. The time point: patch test 3, about 24 weeks after DPC sensitization. Stated treatment: therapeutic diphenylcyclopropenone sensitization with weekly scalp DPC.

The chain is built from TRBV7-9 and TRBJ1-3; D is uncertain. The input for sequencing was whole blood, taken in connection with sensitization to the hapten diphenylcyclopropenone (DPC). The receptor's source is a man aged 40-55 years with alopecia areata. Some clones in this sample may be carry-over from other donors' samples. The chain's CDR3 is CASSGRFSGNTIYF. The CDR3 region has the DNA TGTGCCAGCAGCGGAAGGTTCTCTGGAAACACCATATATTTT. The whole variable domain, remainder taken from reference TRBV7-9 and TRBJ1-3, is DTGVSQNPRHKITKRGQNVTFRCDPISEHNRLYWYRQTLGQGPEFLTYFQNEAQLEKSRLLSDRFSAERPKGSFSTLEIQRTEQGDSAMYLCASSGRFSGNTIYFGEGSWLTVV.